This T cell receptor (beta chain) comes out of a study of blood T cell repertoires in COVID-19 (dated by TCRdb to 2018 to 2020). Regarding the complete study: Collaborator samples came from the United States, Italy and Spain and covered acute and convalescent phases of COVID-19. The repertoires were released in a freely available public database intended as a resource for research on the immune response to SARS-CoV-2. The material from the prospective study consisted of cDNA or gDNA derived from T cells, B-cell-depleted T cells, or PBMCs. The samples were drawn from two sources: the first 160 participants of the ongoing ImmuneRACE study, and over 1,000 subjects contributed by 6 global collaborators. A de-identified subject ID, COVID-19 status, age in years and sex were almost always included in the sample metadata. Where available, HLA class I and class II types were obtained from metadata supplied by the sample provider rather than from assay-based typing. Subjects who had been exposed to COVID-19, were actively infected with it, or had recovered from it provided the deeply sampled blood TCRbeta repertoires that made up the dataset.

The collaborating institutions used their own protocols to collect whole blood in K2EDTA tubes. For TCRbeta analysis, collaborator samples were shipped as frozen whole blood, as isolated PBMCs, or as DNA extracted from either sample type. V lost 0 bases and J lost 4 bases; the stretch between them is 11 bases long. The germline V gene specifies SGHRS as CDR1 and YFSETQ as CDR2. Its CDR3 holds 15 amino acids, cysteine through phenylalanine. Of all the DNA, just the CDR3 is kept, 45 bases in frame from base 1. The immunoSEQ Assay, a bias-controlled multiplex PCR, was used to amplify TCRbeta CDR3 regions from genomic DNA. The authors' analysis ran thus. Within the assay, amplification of reference gene primers was used to estimate how many nucleated cells each sample contained. To quantify the absolute abundance of each unique TCRbeta CDR3 rearrangement, sequence reads were collapsed and filtered. Productive Simpson clonality was computed per sample as the square root of Simpson's diversity index over productive rearrangements. The table comes from immuneACCESS by way of TCRdb, which keeps in-frame sequences with V and J called. Part of the clones is missing from these tables; in studies checked, under half for an unresolved V gene and the rest for unknown reasons. Clone size and V and J calls were adopted from that table, with D and trimming inferred from the DNA. A total of around 310,000 clones appear in this sample, roughly 90% of them only once. 3.5% to 4% of the sample comes from the top ten.

General findings and caveats noted by the study authors: The amount of clinical and demographic metadata varied by source and participant and was provided uncurated.

To note about this clone: Which antigen it targets is not known. Base-call qualities are not available, and no considerably larger clone is one nucleotide away.

Sequencing used peripheral blood. The origin of this receptor is a woman in her forties or fifties with active or convalescent COVID-19. Recombination joined TRBV5-1 with TRBJ2-1, with TRBD1 as a weak D call on 5 bases. The bases are TGCGCCAGCAGCTTGGATCCAGGGTATTACAATGAGCAGTTCTTC. This codes for CASSLDPGYYNEQFF.